This TCR beta chain was captured in a study of shared clonotypes between healthy human individuals. CD8 cells classed as naive were CD45RO-negative and positively selected for CCR7, excluding terminally differentiated effector memory CD45RA+ cells. Per germline, CDR1 PRHDT and CDR2 FYEKMQ (reference sequence). The length of the CDR3 is 12 residues. The V end lost 6 bases, the J end lost 7 bases, and 12 bases lay between the germline ends. The method was immunoSEQ multiplex PCR; TCRdb's version includes in-frame clones alone and lacks a portion of them. The sample includes about 2 million clones, about 95% of them seen just once.

Sequencing used naive CD8+ T cells sorted from blood. The chain joins TRBV13 to TRBJ1-1; tentative D call: TRBD1 (5 bases). The origin of this receptor is a man aged 18 to 30 in good health. The CDR3: CASSPDSLEAFF. The DNA of the CDR3 is TGTGCCAGCAGTCCTGACAGCCTTGAAGCTTTCTTT.